Here is one T cell receptor (beta chain) with its context. The data are from a study of T cell responses to AZD1222 COVID-19 vaccine. Germline CDR1 reads SEHNR; CDR2 reads FQNEAQ (reference sequence). The V gene end was trimmed by 6 bases and the J gene end by 11 bases; junction bases not matched to a gene: 23. The CDR3 sequence is 17 residues long. Method: immunoSEQ multiplex PCR; TCRdb's copy keeps in-frame clones and lacks some. The profile covers some 120,000 clones, with about 90% appearing a single time and roughly 1.5% taken by the ten largest. The origin of this receptor is an adult in good health. The sample was peripheral blood, taken on day 0 of AZD1222 vaccination. V is TRBV7-9 and J is TRBJ2-3; 7 nucleotides agree with TRBD2. CDR3 residues: CASRSPVGGKYSPGQYF. The CDR3 DNA is TGTGCCAGCAGATCCCCCGTGGGGGGGAAATACTCCCCAGGGCAGTATTTT.